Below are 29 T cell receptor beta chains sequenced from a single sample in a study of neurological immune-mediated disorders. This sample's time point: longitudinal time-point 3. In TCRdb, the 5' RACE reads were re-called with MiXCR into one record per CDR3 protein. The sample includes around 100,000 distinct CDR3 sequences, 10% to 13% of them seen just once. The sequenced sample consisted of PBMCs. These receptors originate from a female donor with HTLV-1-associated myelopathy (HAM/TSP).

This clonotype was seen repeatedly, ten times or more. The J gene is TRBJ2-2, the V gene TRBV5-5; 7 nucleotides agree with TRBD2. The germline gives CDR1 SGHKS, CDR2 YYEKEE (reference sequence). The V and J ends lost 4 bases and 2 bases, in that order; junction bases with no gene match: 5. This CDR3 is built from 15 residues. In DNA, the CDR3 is TGTGCCAGCAGCAAGCTAGCGGAAAACACCGGGGAGCTGTTTTTT. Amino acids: CASSKLAENTGELFF.

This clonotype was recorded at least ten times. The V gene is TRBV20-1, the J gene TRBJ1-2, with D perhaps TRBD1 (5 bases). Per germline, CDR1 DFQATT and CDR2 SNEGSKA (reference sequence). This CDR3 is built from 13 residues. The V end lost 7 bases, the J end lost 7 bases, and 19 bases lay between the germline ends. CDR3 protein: CSVGQGILGGYTF. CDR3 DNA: TGCAGTGTCGGGCAGGGTATACTGGGTGGCTACACCTTC.

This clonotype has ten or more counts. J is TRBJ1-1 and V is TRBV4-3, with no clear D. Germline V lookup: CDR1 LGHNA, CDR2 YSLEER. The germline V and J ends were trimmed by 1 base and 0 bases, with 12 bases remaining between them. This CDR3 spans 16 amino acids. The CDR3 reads CASSQVEGLVNTEAFF. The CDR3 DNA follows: TGCGCCAGCAGCCAAGTGGAGGGTTTGGTGAACACTGAAGCTTTCTTT.

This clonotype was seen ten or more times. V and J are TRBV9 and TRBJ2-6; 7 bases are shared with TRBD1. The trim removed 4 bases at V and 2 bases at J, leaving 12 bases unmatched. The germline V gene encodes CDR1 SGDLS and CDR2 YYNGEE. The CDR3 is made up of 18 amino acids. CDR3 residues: CASSSTPGGSTGANVLTF. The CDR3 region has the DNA TGTGCCAGCAGCTCAACACCAGGGGGATCTACTGGGGCCAACGTCCTGACTTTC.

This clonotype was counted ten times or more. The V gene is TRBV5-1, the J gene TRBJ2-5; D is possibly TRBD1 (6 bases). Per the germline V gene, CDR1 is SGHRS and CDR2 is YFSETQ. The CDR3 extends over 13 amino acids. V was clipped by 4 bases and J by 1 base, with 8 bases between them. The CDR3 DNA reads TGCGCCAGCAGCGCACAGGGCCAAGAGACCCAGTACTTC. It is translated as CASSAQGQETQYF.

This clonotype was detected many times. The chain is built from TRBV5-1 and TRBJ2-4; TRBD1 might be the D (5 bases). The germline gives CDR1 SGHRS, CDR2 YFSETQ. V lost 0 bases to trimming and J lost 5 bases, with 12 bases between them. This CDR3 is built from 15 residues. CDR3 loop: CASSLEGNPQNIQYF. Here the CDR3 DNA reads TGCGCCAGCAGCTTGGAGGGGAACCCCCAAAACATTCAGTACTTC. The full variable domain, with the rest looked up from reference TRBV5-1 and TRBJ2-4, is KAGVTQTPRYLIKTRGQQVTLSCSPISGHRSVSWYQQTPGQGLQFLFEYFSETQRNKGNFPGRFSGRQFSNSRSEMNVSTLELGDSALYLCASSLEGNPQNIQYFGAGTRLSVL.

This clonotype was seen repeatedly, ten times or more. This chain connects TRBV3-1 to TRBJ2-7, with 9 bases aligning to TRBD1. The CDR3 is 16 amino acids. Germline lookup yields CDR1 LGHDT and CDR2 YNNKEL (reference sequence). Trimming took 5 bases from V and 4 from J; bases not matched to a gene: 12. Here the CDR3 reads CASSYMTTGGTYEQYF. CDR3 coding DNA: TGTGCCAGCAGCTATATGACGACAGGGGGGACGTACGAGCAGTACTTC.

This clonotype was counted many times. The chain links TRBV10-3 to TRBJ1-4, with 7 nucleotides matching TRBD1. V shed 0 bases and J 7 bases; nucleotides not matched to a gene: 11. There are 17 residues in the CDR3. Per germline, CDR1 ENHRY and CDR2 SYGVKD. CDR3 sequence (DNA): TGTGCCATCAGTGAGTCGAAGACAGGGAATGGGGGTGAAAAACTGTTTTTT. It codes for CAISESKTGNGGEKLFF.

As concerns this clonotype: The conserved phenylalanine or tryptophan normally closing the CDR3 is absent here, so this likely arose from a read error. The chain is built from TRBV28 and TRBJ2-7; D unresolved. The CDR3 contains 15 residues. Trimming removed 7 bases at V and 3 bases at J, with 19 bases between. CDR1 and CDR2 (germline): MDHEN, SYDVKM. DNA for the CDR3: TGTGCCAGCACCCACGGGTGGGGTCGCGGCTACGAGCAGTACTCC. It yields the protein CASTHGWGRGYEQYS.

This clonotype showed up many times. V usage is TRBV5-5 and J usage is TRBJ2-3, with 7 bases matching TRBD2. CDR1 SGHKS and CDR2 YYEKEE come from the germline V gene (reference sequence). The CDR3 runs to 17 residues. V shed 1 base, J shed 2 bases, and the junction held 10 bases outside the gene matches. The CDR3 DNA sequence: TGTGCCAGCAGCTTGTCCCCCGGGACTATCAACACAGATACGCAGTATTTT. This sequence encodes CASSLSPGTINTDTQYF.

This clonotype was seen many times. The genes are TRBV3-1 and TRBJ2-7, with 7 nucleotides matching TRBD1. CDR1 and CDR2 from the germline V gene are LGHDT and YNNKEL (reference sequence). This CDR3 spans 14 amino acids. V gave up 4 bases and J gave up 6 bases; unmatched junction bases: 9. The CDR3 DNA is TGTGCCAGCAGCCGTCCGGGACAGTCCCCCGAGCAGTACTTC. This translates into CASSRPGQSPEQYF.

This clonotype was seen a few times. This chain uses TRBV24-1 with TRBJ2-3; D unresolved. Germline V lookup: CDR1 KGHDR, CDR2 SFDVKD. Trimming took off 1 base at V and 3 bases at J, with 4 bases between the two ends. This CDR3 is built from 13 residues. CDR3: CATSDFGTDTQYF. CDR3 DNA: TGTGCCACCAGTGATTTTGGGACAGATACGCAGTATTTT.

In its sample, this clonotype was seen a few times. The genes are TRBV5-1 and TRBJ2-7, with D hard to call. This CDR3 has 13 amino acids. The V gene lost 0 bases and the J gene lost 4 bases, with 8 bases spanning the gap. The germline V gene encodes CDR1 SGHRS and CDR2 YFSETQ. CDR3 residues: CASSLDGAYEQYF. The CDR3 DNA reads TGCGCCAGCAGCTTGGATGGAGCTTACGAGCAGTACTTC. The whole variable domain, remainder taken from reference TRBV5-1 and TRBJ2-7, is KAGVTQTPRYLIKTRGQQVTLSCSPISGHRSVSWYQQTPGQGLQFLFEYFSETQRNKGNFPGRFSGRQFSNSRSEMNVSTLELGDSALYLCASSLDGAYEQYFGPGTRLTVT.

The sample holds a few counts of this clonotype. The CDR3 spells CASSIERLAVGETQYF. The CDR3 DNA reads TGTGCCAGTAGTATAGAAAGACTAGCGGTCGGAGAGACCCAGTACTTC. The V call is TRBV19, the J call TRBJ2-5; 9 bases line up with TRBD2. V shed 0 bases and J 4 bases; nucleotides not matched to a gene: 6. This CDR3 spans 16 amino acids. Per the germline V gene, CDR1 is LNHDA and CDR2 is SQIVND (reference sequence).

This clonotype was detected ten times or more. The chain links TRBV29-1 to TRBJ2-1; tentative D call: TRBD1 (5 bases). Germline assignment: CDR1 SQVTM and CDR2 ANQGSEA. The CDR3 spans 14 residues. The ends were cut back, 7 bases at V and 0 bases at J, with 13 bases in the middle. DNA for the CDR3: TGCAGCGGGAGCGCCCAGGGCTCCTACAATGAGCAGTTCTTC. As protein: CSGSAQGSYNEQFF.

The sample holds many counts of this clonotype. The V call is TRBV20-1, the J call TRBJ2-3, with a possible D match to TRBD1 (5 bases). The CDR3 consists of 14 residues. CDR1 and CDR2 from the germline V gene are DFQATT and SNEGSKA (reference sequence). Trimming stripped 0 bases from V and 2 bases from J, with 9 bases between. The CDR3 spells CSARDGAATDTQYF. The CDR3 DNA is TGCAGTGCTAGAGATGGGGCAGCCACAGATACGCAGTATTTT.

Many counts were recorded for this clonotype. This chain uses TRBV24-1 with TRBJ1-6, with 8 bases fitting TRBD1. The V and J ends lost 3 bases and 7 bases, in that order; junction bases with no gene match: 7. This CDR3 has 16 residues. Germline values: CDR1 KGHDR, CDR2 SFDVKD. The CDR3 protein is CATSDGGQGENSPLHF. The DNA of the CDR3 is TGTGCCACCAGTGATGGCGGACAGGGTGAAAATTCACCCCTCCACTTT.

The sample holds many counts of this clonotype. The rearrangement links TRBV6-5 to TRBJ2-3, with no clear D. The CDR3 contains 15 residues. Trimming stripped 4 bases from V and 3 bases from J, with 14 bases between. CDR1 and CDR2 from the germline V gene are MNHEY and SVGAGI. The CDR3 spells CASSLISTSTDTQYF. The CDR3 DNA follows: TGTGCCAGCAGTTTAATCTCCACCTCAACAGATACGCAGTATTTT.

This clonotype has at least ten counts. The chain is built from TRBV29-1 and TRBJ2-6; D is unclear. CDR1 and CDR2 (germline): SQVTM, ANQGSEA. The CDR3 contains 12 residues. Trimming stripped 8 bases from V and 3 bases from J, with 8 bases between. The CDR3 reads CSFFGGANVLTF. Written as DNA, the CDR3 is TGCAGCTTCTTCGGTGGGGCCAACGTCCTGACTTTC.

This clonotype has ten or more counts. The CDR3 DNA follows: TGCAGTGCCCATAGACCCCAGGACCATCAAGAGACCCAGTACTTC. This sequence encodes CSAHRPQDHQETQYF. V and J are TRBV20-1 and TRBJ2-5, with D unresolved. Between the trimmed V and J ends, which lost 6 bases and 2 bases, there was a span of 19 bases. The CDR3 sequence is 15 residues long. CDR1 DFQATT and CDR2 SNEGSKA come from the germline V gene (reference sequence).

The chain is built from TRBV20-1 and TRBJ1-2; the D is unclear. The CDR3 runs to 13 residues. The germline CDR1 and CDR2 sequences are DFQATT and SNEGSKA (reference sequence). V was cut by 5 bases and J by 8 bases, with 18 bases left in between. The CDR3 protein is CSAYKLGFGGYTF. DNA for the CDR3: TGCAGTGCTTACAAACTAGGATTTGGCGGCTACACCTTC.

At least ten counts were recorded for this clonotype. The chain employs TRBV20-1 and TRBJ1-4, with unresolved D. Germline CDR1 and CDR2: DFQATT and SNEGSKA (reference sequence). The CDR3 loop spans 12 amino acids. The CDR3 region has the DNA TGCAGCGTCAGGACAACTAATGAAAAACTGTTTTTT. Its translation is CSVRTTNEKLFF.

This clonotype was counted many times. DNA for the CDR3: TGCGCCAGCAGCTTGACGGGGGGTCCCTACAATGAGCAGTTCTTC. Translating gives CASSLTGGPYNEQFF. The chain carries TRBV5-1 and TRBJ2-1; 7 bases align to TRBD2. V shed 1 base and J 2 bases; nucleotides not matched to a gene: 3. Germline assignment: CDR1 SGHRS and CDR2 YFSETQ. The CDR3 is made up of 15 amino acids.

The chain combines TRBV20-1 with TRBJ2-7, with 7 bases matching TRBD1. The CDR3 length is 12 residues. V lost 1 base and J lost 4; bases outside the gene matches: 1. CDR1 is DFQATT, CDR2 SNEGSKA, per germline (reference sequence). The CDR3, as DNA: TGCAGTGCTAGAGGGGACAGATACGAGCAGTACTTC. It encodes CSARGDRYEQYF.

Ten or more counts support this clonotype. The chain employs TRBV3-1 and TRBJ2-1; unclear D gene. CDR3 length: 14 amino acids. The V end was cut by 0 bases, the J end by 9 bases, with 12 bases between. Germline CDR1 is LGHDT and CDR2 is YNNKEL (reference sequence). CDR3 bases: TGTGCCAGCAGCCAAGAAAGGGTACTGAGTGAGCAGTTCTTC. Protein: CASSQERVLSEQFF.

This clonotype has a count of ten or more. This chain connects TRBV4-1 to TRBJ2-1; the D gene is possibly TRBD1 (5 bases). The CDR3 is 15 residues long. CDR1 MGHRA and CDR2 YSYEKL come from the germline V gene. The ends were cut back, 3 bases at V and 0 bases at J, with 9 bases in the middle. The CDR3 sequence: CASSQDTASYNEQFF. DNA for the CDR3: TGCGCCAGCAGCCAGGACACGGCCTCCTACAATGAGCAGTTCTTC.

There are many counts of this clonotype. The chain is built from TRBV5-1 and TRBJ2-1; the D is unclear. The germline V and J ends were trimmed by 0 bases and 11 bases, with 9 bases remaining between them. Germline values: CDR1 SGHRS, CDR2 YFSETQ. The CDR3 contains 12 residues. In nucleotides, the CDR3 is TGCGCCAGCAGCTTGGGACCGCCAAAGCAGTTCTTC. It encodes CASSLGPPKQFF.

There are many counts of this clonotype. CDR3 amino acids: CASRPVFSGANVLTF. As DNA, the CDR3 is TGCGCCAGCAGGCCGGTCTTCTCTGGGGCCAACGTCCTGACTTTC. The J gene is TRBJ2-6, the V gene TRBV4-1; D is undetermined. CDR3 length equals 15 residues. Trimming removed 6 bases at V and 0 bases at J, with 9 bases between. CDR1 is MGHRA, CDR2 YSYEKL, per germline.

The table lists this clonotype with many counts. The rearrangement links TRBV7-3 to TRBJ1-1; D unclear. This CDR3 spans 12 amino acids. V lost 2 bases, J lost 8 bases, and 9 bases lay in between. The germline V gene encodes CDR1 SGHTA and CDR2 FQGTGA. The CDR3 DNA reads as TGTGCCAGCAGCTTATTTCGCAGAGAAGCTTTCTTT. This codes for CASSLFRREAFF.